Following are 10 T cell receptor beta chains from one sample sequenced in a study of post-analysis software for immune sequencing data. Findings of the study overall: There were five or six TRBV segments more frequent in patients than controls, and TRBV5-6, TRBV5-1 and TRBV20-1 were among them.

Unique molecular identifiers were present in the TCR beta cDNA libraries. TCRdb reprocessed the PCR reads with MiXCR, giving one entry per CDR3 protein. The data hold hundreds of thousands of distinct CDR3 sequences, with around 64% observed a single time. For these TCRs, the target antigens are not known. Sequencing was performed on blood. The source of these receptors is a girl under 10 years old with multiple sclerosis.

This clonotype has just one count. The chain joins TRBV19 to TRBJ1-1; no clear D gene. V was clipped by 4 bases and J by 1 base, with 13 bases between them. Germline V gene data show CDR1 as LNHDA and CDR2 as SQIVND (reference sequence). The CDR3 contains 15 residues. CDR3 in DNA: TGTGCCAGTAGTAGAGTCAGACTTGAGAACACTGAAGCTTTCTTT. Its protein is CASSRVRLENTEAFF.

The chain is built from TRBV10-3 and TRBJ2-7, with 9 bases fitting TRBD1. V was clipped by 7 bases and J by 4 bases; unmatched bases: 14. Germline V gene sequence: CDR1 ENHRY, CDR2 SYGVKD. The CDR3 is 16 amino acids. CDR3 DNA sequence: TGTGCCATCACTTTGACTAAGGACAGGGGTGTATACGAGCAGTACTTC. This gives the protein CAITLTKDRGVYEQYF.

V and J are TRBV3-1 and TRBJ1-1, with 8 bases identical to TRBD1. V lost 4 bases, J lost 3 bases, and 4 bases stayed unmatched. CDR1 LGHDT and CDR2 YNNKEL come from the germline V gene (reference sequence). CDR3 length: 14 amino acids. The CDR3 coding sequence is TGTGCCAGCAGCCGCCGGACAGGGTACACTGAAGCTTTCTTT. Its protein product is CASSRRTGYTEAFF.

This chain uses TRBV20-1 with TRBJ2-1; D perhaps matches TRBD2 (5 bases). From germline, CDR1 is DFQATT and CDR2 SNEGSKA (reference sequence). This CDR3 comprises 14 residues. The V and J ends lost 4 bases and 6 bases respectively, with 16 bases between them. CDR3 DNA: TGCAGTGCTAACCCCCGGGATTTTCGCAATGAGCAGTTCTTC. It codes for CSANPRDFRNEQFF.

There are a few counts of this clonotype. The V call is TRBV12-3 or TRBV12-4, the J call TRBJ2-3, with TRBD1 identical over 11 bases. The CDR3 consists of 13 residues. V trimming: 6 bases; J trimming: 4 bases; junction bases outside the gene matches: 0. The CDR3 DNA is TGTGCCAGCAGGGGACAGGGGGCAGATACGCAGTATTTT. Amino acid sequence: CASRGQGADTQYF.

This clonotype has a single count. DNA of the CDR3: TGCGCCAGCAGCGGGGGGACAGGGATCTACGAGCAGTACTTC. It translates to CASSGGTGIYEQYF. V gene TRBV5-1 combines with J gene TRBJ2-7; TRBD1 aligns across 9 bases. V lost 4 bases, J lost 3 bases, and 5 bases stayed unmatched. The CDR3 is made up of 14 amino acids. Germline-derived CDR1 and CDR2 are SGHRS and YFSETQ.

CDR3 sequence reads: CASSYEQGSGDTEAFF. In DNA, the CDR3 is TGTGCCAGCAGTTACGAACAGGGATCAGGCGACACTGAAGCTTTCTTT. The chain combines TRBV6-6 with TRBJ1-1, with D perhaps TRBD1 (6 bases). This CDR3 contains 16 residues. The V gene's germline CDR1 is MNHNY and CDR2 SVGAGI (reference sequence). Trimming left V 2 bases short and J 3 bases short, with 16 bases between.

This clonotype occurred a few times. The rearrangement uses TRBV6-6 and TRBJ2-1, with D possibly called TRBD1 or TRBD2 (5 bases each). CDR1 is MNHNY, CDR2 SVGAGI, per germline (reference sequence). Trimming took 6 bases from V and 5 from J, leaving 14 bases between them. The CDR3 sequence is 14 residues long. The CDR3 coding sequence is TGTGCCAGCAGCCCCGGGGCGTTGAACAATGAGCAGTTCTTC. Its protein is CASSPGALNNEQFF.

There are a few counts of this clonotype. This sequence joins TRBV7-7 and TRBJ2-3, with 7 bases identical to TRBD1. The CDR3 runs to 14 residues. V lost 6 bases, J lost 1 base, and 4 bases stayed unmatched. Germline V lookup: CDR1 SSHAT, CDR2 FNYEAQ (reference sequence). The CDR3 DNA follows: TGTGCCAGCAGTCGACAGGGAGGCACAGATACGCAGTATTTT. Its translation is CASSRQGGTDTQYF.

This rearrangement joins TRBV15 to TRBJ2-1; 7 positions agree with TRBD2. J gave up 0 bases and V 4 bases, and 3 bases lay outside the gene matches. The CDR3 covers 15 residues. The germline V gene has CDR1 LNHNV and CDR2 YYDKDF (reference sequence). CDR3 amino acids: CATSIGGGSYNEQFF. The DNA of the CDR3 is TGTGCCACCAGCATCGGCGGGGGCTCCTACAATGAGCAGTTCTTC.